Detailed here is one T cell receptor (beta chain). Its antigen remains unidentified. No base qualities exist here, and no much larger clone lies one base off it. The library was obtained by RT-PCR. Sequencing was performed on an Illumina HiSeq 2500. TCRdb itself trimmed the public reads at Q25 with fastp, ran MiXCR and retained productive beta chains. Records with the same CDR3 protein are collapsed into one entry carrying the most frequent genes and DNA. For this sample there are 550,000 to 800,000 distinct CDR3 sequences; roughly 14% appear just once. The ten largest clones represent around 6.5% of the sample. This record comes from a study of response to subunit inactivated influenza vaccine (dated by TCRdb to about 2018). Regarding the study in general: Deep quantitative T cell receptor repertoire profiling was used in the study to track responses to a trivalent subunit inactivated influenza vaccine.

From the cysteine through the phenylalanine, the CDR3 covers 16 amino acids. The only DNA kept is the CDR3, 48 bases in frame from the first base. The germline V end is reduced by 3 bases and the J end by 9 bases; junction bases left unmatched: 8. Sequences SGHTA (CDR1) and FQGNSA (CDR2) are obtained from the germline V gene. Study-wide conclusions, independent of this receptor: It was suggested by the authors that each seasonal influenza vaccination may recruit only a limited number of new T cells.

The receptor's source is a man in his forties or fifties who received an inactivated influenza vaccine. Donor details come from another sample of the same person, matched by shared clones. Recombination connected TRBV7-2 to TRBJ2-1, and 13 bases in between align with TRBD2. The specimen was PBMCs from blood, collected about 14 days before vaccination. In nucleotide form, the sequence is TGTGCCAGCAGCTTTTTACTAGCGGGGGGGCCGACTGAGCAGTTCTTC. Translation gives CASSFLLAGGPTEQFF.